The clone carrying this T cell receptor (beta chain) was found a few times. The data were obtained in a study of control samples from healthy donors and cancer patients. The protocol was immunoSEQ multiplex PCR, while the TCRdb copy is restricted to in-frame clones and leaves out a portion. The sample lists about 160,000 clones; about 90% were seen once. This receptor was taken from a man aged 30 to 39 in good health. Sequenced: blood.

The CDR3 region is CASSLQTGTRNQPQHF. The CDR3 nucleotides read TGTGCCAGCAGCCTCCAGACAGGGACGCGCAATCAGCCCCAGCATTTT. V and J are TRBV7-9 and TRBJ1-5; 7 positions agree with TRBD1. CDR1 and CDR2 (germline): SEHNR, FQNEAQ (reference sequence). J lost 2 bases, V lost 5 bases, and 9 bases had no gene match. The CDR3 is made up of 16 amino acids.